This TCR beta chain comes out of a study of cytomegalovirus exposure and HLA in healthy donors. This clone was detected a few times. This CDR3 has 14 amino acids. V lost 1 base and J lost 6, with 9 bases in between. Germline CDR1 reads LGHNA; CDR2 reads YSLEER. The PCR used 60 Vbeta and 13 Jbeta primers. The table came from immunoSEQ multiplex PCR; TCRdb's copy has only in-frame clones and leaves some out. The sample lists around 79,000 clones, about 69% occurring once. The specimen was PBMCs. This chain connects TRBV4-3 to TRBJ2-2, with D uncertain. The receptor's source is a woman aged 40 to 50 in good health and CMV-seropositive. The CDR3: CASSQGRHSGELFF. The CDR3 DNA follows: TGCGCCAGCAGCCAAGGTAGACATTCCGGGGAGCTGTTTTTT.